The 8 T cell receptor beta chains given below trace back to one sample, sequenced in a study of molecular identifiers for immune sequencing clone quantification. TCRdb redid the calling of the PCR reads with MiXCR, one entry per CDR3 protein. In the table there are approximately 670,000 distinct CDR3 sequences, about 20% of which are singletons. The sequencing sample was made of naive CD8+ T cells from blood, with Jurkat cell RNA spiked in. Subset in this sample: FACS-sorted CD8+CD4-CCR7+CD45RA+ naive T cells. The receptors derive from a human donor in good health. Some libraries in this study had Jurkat cell RNA spiked in.

This clonotype came up many times. The rearrangement links TRBV7-9 to TRBJ2-1, with D maybe TRBD1 (6 bases). Deletions cut 2 bases from V and 0 bases from J, with 8 bases between. The CDR3 extends over 15 amino acids. Germline V gene data show CDR1 as SEHNR and CDR2 as FQNEAQ (reference sequence). The CDR3 DNA reads TGTGCCAGCAGCTTACCAGGGGCCTCCTACAATGAGCAGTTCTTC. This encodes CASSLPGASYNEQFF.

This clonotype showed up just a few times. The V call is TRBV4-3, the J call TRBJ2-5; TRBD2 matches at 7 bases. With V trimmed by 0 bases and J by 6 bases, 10 bases remained unmatched. This CDR3 spans 16 amino acids. Per the germline V gene, CDR1 is LGHNA and CDR2 is YSLEER. CDR3 sequence: CASSQDREVGLQTQYF. The CDR3, as DNA: TGCGCCAGCAGCCAAGATCGGGAGGTAGGGCTCCAGACCCAGTACTTC.

In its sample, this clonotype was seen many times. This chain uses TRBV13 with TRBJ1-3, with a tentative D call TRBD1 (5 bases). The germline gives CDR1 PRHDT, CDR2 FYEKMQ (reference sequence). CDR3 length: 16 amino acids. Trimming left V 3 bases short and J 0 bases short, with 12 bases between. CDR3 nucleotides: TGTGCCAGCAGCTTTAACAGGCAAAGCTCTGGAAACACCATATATTTT. It specifies CASSFNRQSSGNTIYF.

There are many counts of this clonotype. V and J are TRBV24-1 and TRBJ2-3, with D maybe TRBD2 (6 bases). Germline V gives CDR1 KGHDR, CDR2 SFDVKD. The CDR3 has 17 residues. The germline V and J ends were trimmed by 1 base and 1 base, with 14 bases remaining between them. The CDR3 DNA reads TGTGCCACCAGTGATTTCGGTAGCGGCCCTCGCACAGATACGCAGTATTTT. Translating it yields CATSDFGSGPRTDTQYF.

This clonotype was recorded many times. This chain uses TRBV28 with TRBJ2-7; D may match TRBD1 or TRBD2 (5 bases each). The CDR3 extends over 15 amino acids. From germline, CDR1 is MDHEN and CDR2 SYDVKM. Trimming left V 3 bases short and J 0 bases short, with 12 bases between. CDR3 nucleotides: TGTGCCAGCAGTTTCCCCCCAGGGAGCTCCTACGAGCAGTACTTC. Translating it yields CASSFPPGSSYEQYF.

The sample holds many counts of this clonotype. The V and J genes are TRBV7-9 and TRBJ2-5; TRBD2 matches at 9 bases. CDR1 is SEHNR and CDR2 is FQNEAQ in the germline V gene (reference sequence). CDR3 length equals 17 residues. With V trimmed by 1 base and J by 4 bases, 10 bases remained unmatched. The CDR3 region is CASSLDVRGLASETQYF. CDR3 nucleotide sequence: TGTGCCAGCAGCTTAGATGTGAGGGGACTAGCATCAGAGACCCAGTACTTC.

In regard to this clonotype: A read error may be the cause here, since a much bigger clone is one base away. The chain couples TRBV13 to TRBJ1-6; D call uncertain. CDR1 is PRHDT, CDR2 FYEKMQ, per germline (reference sequence). This CDR3 region has 16 residues. The germline V and J ends were trimmed by 0 bases and 7 bases, with 13 bases remaining between them. In DNA, the CDR3 is TGTGCCAGCAGCTTAGGCGCTTTAAGGCCGAATTCACCCCTCCACTTT. It yields the protein CASSLGALRPNSPLHF.

As for this clonotype: The junction and the germline gene differ at one end; a read error may be behind it. The rearrangement joins TRBV7-6 to TRBJ2-5; D uncertain. The CDR3 sequence is 12 residues long. Germline V gene sequence: CDR1 SGHVS, CDR2 FNYEAQ. The CDR3 is CAGSEWKETRYF. In DNA, the CDR3 is TGTGCCGGCTCGGAGTGGAAAGAGACCCGGTACTTC.